Below, one TCR beta chain is given with its context. Its antigen specificity is not known. Per-base qualities were not stored, and no clone one base away is much larger. The donors belonged to the validation cohort of over a hundred subjects, which was separate from the approximately 700-subject first cohort. V is cut by 4 bases and J by 8 bases, and the space between the germline ends is 17 bases. Looking up the germline V gene yields CDR1 MNHEY and CDR2 SVGAGI. CDR3 length: 14 amino acids, cysteine to phenylalanine. Here the CDR3 DNA is all that survives: 42 bases in frame from base 1. This entry is derived from a study of cytomegalovirus exposure and HLA in healthy donors (dated by TCRdb to the late 2010s). Background on the whole study: According to a later analysis, the roughly 120 validation repertoires were produced on the same platform as the 666 repertoires of the first cohort. Along with the roughly 670-subject first cohort, a separate validation cohort of about 110 different subjects was used. To predict cytomegalovirus infection status, the study brought together high-throughput TCR immunosequencing, statistical association of individual TCRs with disease status, and machine learning. The study was designed to test whether signatures of past pathogen exposure could be identified by cataloging public T cell receptors.

Libraries came from the immunoSEQ multiplex PCR assay. Processing in the source paper ran as follows. To diagnose cytomegalovirus status from the catalog of TCR beta chain sequences, a statistical classification framework was built. The table comes from immuneACCESS by way of TCRdb, which keeps in-frame sequences with V and J called. Part of the clones is missing from these tables; in studies checked, under half for an unresolved V gene and the rest for unknown reasons. From that table come the V and J calls and clone size; the DNA was used to work out D and trimming. The sample records more than 95,000 clones, 90% to 95% of which are singletons. In total, the top ten clones hold roughly 1.2% of the sample. The research as a whole found: A later analysis lacked HLA typing for the validation cohort, so it scored co-occurrence in that cohort across all 110 or so repertoires. In vitro tests confirmed that a few of the cytomegalovirus-associated TCR beta chains recognize cytomegalovirus antigens. It was suggested by the authors that the approach could potentially be generalized to other disease states and immunological phenotypes. In a later analysis, TCRs clustered in the first cohort were found to also tend to co-occur in the 100 to 150 validation repertoires, with 90% to 95% of cluster scores above 0. Across donors, most TCR sequences were observed very rarely, whereas some public TCRs were present in many individuals. The study listed approximately 160 TCR beta chains as associated with cytomegalovirus. The classifier was reported to diagnose cytomegalovirus status with high specificity and sensitivity in both the original and validation cohorts.

Recombination connected TRBV6-5 to TRBJ1-2; no confident D gene assignment can be made. The sequence came from a woman in her late teens or twenties in good health and CMV-seronegative. Sequenced sample: PBMCs. CDR3 loop: CASSSRMNYGGYTF. Read as DNA, the sequence is TGTGCCAGCAGTTCACGAATGAACTATGGAGGCTACACCTTC.